The 10 T cell receptor beta chains listed next were all sequenced from one sample in a study of PD-L1 blockade in urothelial cancer. Here immunoSEQ multiplex PCR was the method, and the copy in TCRdb shows in-frame clones only, minus some. The sample carries fewer than 45,000 clones, approximately 82% recorded once. The sample in question was PBMCs, obtained around atezolizumab (anti-PD-L1) treatment. The source is a man aged 55 to 70 with urothelial cancer.

The V call is TRBV2, the J call TRBJ1-1, with no clear D. The germline V and J ends were trimmed by 8 bases and 4 bases, with 14 bases remaining between them. Germline V CDR1 and CDR2: SNHLY, FYNNEI. There are 13 residues in the CDR3. For the CDR3, the DNA is TGTGCCAGCCGATACCTGGAGTCCACTGAAGCTTTCTTT. Protein: CASRYLESTEAFF.

This clone was observed a handful of times. The chain recombines TRBV11-3 with TRBJ2-1, with D possibly matching TRBD2 (5 bases). The ends were cut back, 0 bases at V and 7 bases at J, with 25 bases in the middle. Germline V gene data show CDR1 as SGHNT and CDR2 as YENEEA. This CDR3 has 19 residues. CDR3 loop: CASSLEVPLGRPTENEQFF. CDR3 DNA: TGTGCCAGCAGCTTAGAAGTCCCGCTAGGGAGACCTACTGAAAATGAGCAGTTCTTC.

The rearrangement uses TRBV6-5 and TRBJ1-2, with D possibly TRBD1 on 6 matching bases. V was shortened by 5 bases and J by 6 bases, with 13 bases between the two germline ends. Germline CDR1 reads MNHEY; CDR2 reads SVGAGI. The CDR3 spans 13 residues. This CDR3 reads CASSPDRSNGYTF. Here the CDR3 DNA reads TGTGCCAGCAGTCCCGACAGGTCTAATGGCTACACCTTC.

This clone was picked up a small number of times. This chain uses TRBV19 with TRBJ1-5; 7 bases are a match to TRBD1. V trimming: 11 bases; J trimming: 7 bases; junction bases outside the gene matches: 17. Germline values: CDR1 LNHDA, CDR2 SQIVND (reference sequence). This CDR3 contains 15 residues. Here the CDR3 reads CAASPGGSTGQPQHF. For the CDR3, the DNA is TGTGCCGCCAGCCCAGGGGGGAGCACAGGGCAGCCCCAGCATTTT.

The V call is TRBV19, the J call TRBJ1-4; 9 nucleotides match TRBD1. The CDR3 consists of 14 residues. Trimming removed 6 bases from V and 7 bases from J; junction bases left unmatched: 6. Germline CDR1 is LNHDA and CDR2 is SQIVND (reference sequence). In DNA, the CDR3 is TGTGCCAGTAGCAGGGACAGGGACTTTGAAAAACTGTTTTTT. Translated: CASSRDRDFEKLFF.

The CDR3 region has the DNA TGTGCCAGCAGCATTCAGGGGAAACAAGAGACCCAGTACTTC. Protein sequence: CASSIQGKQETQYF. The chain is built from TRBV5-4 and TRBJ2-5; possible D gene TRBD1, 6 bases. The CDR3 is 14 amino acids. Trimming took 4 bases from V and 2 from J, leaving 12 bases between them. Germline V lookup: CDR1 SGHNT, CDR2 YYREEE (reference sequence).

The chain is built from TRBV7-2 and TRBJ2-2; D possibly corresponds to TRBD2 (6 bases). CDR1 and CDR2 (germline): SGHTA, FQGNSA. V shed 1 base and J shed 1 base, with 7 bases lying between them. CDR3 length: 15 residues. This chain's CDR3 is CASSLGGVNTGELFF. The CDR3, as DNA: TGTGCCAGCAGCTTAGGCGGGGTGAACACCGGGGAGCTGTTTTTT.

This chain uses TRBV18 with TRBJ1-5, with 8 bases lining up with TRBD1. The CDR3 covers 16 residues. After removal of 2 bases from V and 3 bases from J, the junction contained 6 bases not matched to a gene. CDR1 and CDR2 (germline): KGHSH, LQKENI. The CDR3 bases are TGTGCCAGCTCACCATCTGTGACAGGGGTCAATCAGCCCCAGCATTTT. Protein sequence: CASSPSVTGVNQPQHF.

The gene calls are TRBV7-2 and TRBJ2-7, with D unresolved. The germline V and J ends were trimmed by 5 bases and 6 bases, with 8 bases remaining between them. The CDR3 runs to 11 residues. Germline values: CDR1 SGHTA, CDR2 FQGNSA. CDR3 protein: CASSPGGEQYF. CDR3 DNA: TGTGCCAGCAGCCCCGGCGGCGAGCAGTACTTC.

This clone was observed a handful of times. V usage is TRBV28 and J usage is TRBJ2-2, with 7 bases identical to TRBD1. Germline V gene lookup returns CDR1 MDHEN and CDR2 SYDVKM. V shed 5 bases and J 5 bases; nucleotides not matched to a gene: 8. The CDR3 extends over 15 amino acids. As DNA, the CDR3 is TGTGCCAGCAGTCATTCGACAGGGCGGACCGGGGAGCTGTTTTTT. Amino acids: CASSHSTGRTGELFF.